The clone carrying this T cell receptor (beta chain) was found many times. No antigen is known for it. The TCR library protocol attached unique molecular identifiers to the individual cDNA molecules. Via MiXCR, TCRdb re-called the 5' RACE reads, giving one row per CDR3 protein. The sample includes approximately 69,000 distinct CDR3 sequences, about 10% of them seen just once. The data were obtained in a study of early T cells in non-severe SARS-CoV-2 infection. Across the study: Bulk RNA isolated from unsorted whole blood underwent sequencing; chains were not paired.

The germline V gene encodes CDR1 SGHTA and CDR2 FQGNSA. The V end lost 5 bases, the J end lost 6 bases, and 8 bases lay between the germline ends. The CDR3 extends over 11 amino acids. Findings and caveats of the study: Clonotype matching in VDJdb favored anti-spike CD8 responses and did not capture private and CD4 specificities.

Sequences were derived from whole blood, sampled at baseline. This sequence was found in an adult who was a healthcare worker with PCR-confirmed SARS-CoV-2 infection or an uninfected control (not recorded which). The chain is built from TRBV7-2 and TRBJ2-7; D not resolved. The CDR3 nucleotides are TGTGCCAGCAGCCTGTTATCCGAGCAGTACTTC. Amino acid sequence: CASSLLSEQYF.